These 14 T cell receptor beta chains were sequenced from one sample in a study of blood T cell repertoires in COVID-19. Sequenced by immunoSEQ multiplex PCR; TCRdb stores in-frame clones only, minus some. Here the sample spans roughly 200,000 clones, around 77% being singletons. Sequenced: peripheral blood. Every receptor here comes from a man aged 70 or older with active or convalescent COVID-19.

The rearrangement joins TRBV11-2 to TRBJ1-2; tentative D call: TRBD1 (6 bases). Trimming left V 1 base short and J 3 bases short, with 18 bases between. The length of the CDR3 is 17 residues. Germline values: CDR1 SGHAT, CDR2 FQNNGV. The CDR3 region is CASSLGYRERIDYGYTF. The CDR3 nucleotides are TGTGCCAGCAGCTTAGGTTACAGGGAGAGGATCGACTATGGCTACACCTTC.

The V gene is TRBV7-9, the J gene TRBJ2-1; 12 bases are a match to TRBD2. The germline CDR1 and CDR2 sequences are SEHNR and FQNEAQ (reference sequence). V lost 6 bases, J lost 4 bases, and 4 bases stayed unmatched. The CDR3 extends over 15 amino acids. The CDR3 spells CASRHGLAGYNEQFF. The CDR3 DNA is TGTGCCAGCAGGCATGGACTAGCGGGGTACAATGAGCAGTTCTTC. The variable domain in full, completed from reference TRBV7-9 and TRBJ2-1, reads DTGVSQNPRHKITKRGQNVTFRCDPISEHNRLYWYRQTLGQGPEFLTYFQNEAQLEKSRLLSDRFSAERPKGSFSTLEIQRTEQGDSAMYLCASRHGLAGYNEQFFGPGTRLTVL.

This chain connects TRBV4-1 to TRBJ1-4; tentatively, D is TRBD1 (5 bases). CDR1 is MGHRA and CDR2 is YSYEKL in the germline V gene. The length of the CDR3 is 15 residues. V lost 3 bases and J lost 0, with 8 bases in between. CDR3 sequence: CASSHQGTTNEKLFF. DNA for the CDR3: TGCGCCAGCAGCCATCAGGGTACAACTAATGAAAAACTGTTTTTT.

This clone has only a few counts. This chain links TRBV5-1 with TRBJ1-2; D is ambiguous. The V and J ends lost 0 bases and 2 bases respectively, with 5 bases between them. The CDR3 sequence is 13 residues long. Germline V gene sequence: CDR1 SGHRS, CDR2 YFSETQ. In nucleotides, the CDR3 is TGCGCCAGCAGCTTGGTTGAGAACTATGGCTACACCTTC. Amino acid sequence: CASSLVENYGYTF.

The genes are TRBV5-8 and TRBJ2-5; the match to TRBD1 covers 7 bases. The germline gives CDR1 SGHTS, CDR2 YDEGEE. The CDR3 is made up of 12 amino acids. Germline trimming cut 2 bases from V and 10 bases from J; bases unmatched to any gene: 5. CDR3 DNA: TGTGCCAGCAGCTTCCGACAGGGCTACCAGTACTTC. This sequence encodes CASSFRQGYQYF.

The chain combines TRBV5-1 with TRBJ2-2; no definite D call. The CDR3 runs to 14 residues. The germline gives CDR1 SGHRS, CDR2 YFSETQ. With 0 bases removed from V and 5 bases from J, the gap between germline ends came to 8 bases. The CDR3 sequence is CASSLAGVTGELFF. The DNA for the CDR3 is TGCGCCAGCAGCTTGGCCGGTGTGACCGGGGAGCTGTTTTTT.

Written as DNA, the CDR3 is TGTGCCAGCAGCAGGCCTAGCGAGGATACGCAGTATTTT. Its translation is CASSRPSEDTQYF. The chain is built from TRBV5-5 and TRBJ2-3; D may be TRBD2 (6 bases). Germline assignment: CDR1 SGHKS and CDR2 YYEKEE (reference sequence). Trimming took 4 bases from V and 6 from J, leaving 12 bases between them. The CDR3 runs 13 residues.

This chain joins TRBV29-1 and TRBJ1-4, with D maybe TRBD1 (6 bases). V lost 5 bases and J 0 bases, leaving 10 bases between the germline ends. There are 14 residues in the CDR3. Germline V gene sequence: CDR1 SQVTM, CDR2 ANQGSEA. CDR3 bases: TGCAGCGTTCTTACAGGGTCAACTAATGAAAAACTGTTTTTT. Translated, it gives CSVLTGSTNEKLFF.

This clone occurred a few times. The chain joins TRBV10-3 to TRBJ1-1, with D possibly TRBD1 on 6 matching bases. This CDR3 region has 16 residues. Germline CDR1 and CDR2: ENHRY and SYGVKD. V was shortened by 4 bases and J by 2 bases, with 17 bases between the two germline ends. DNA of the CDR3: TGTGCCATCAGTGCGGTATCGGGCAGGGGAAACACTGAAGCTTTCTTT. Its protein product is CAISAVSGRGNTEAFF.

J is TRBJ2-2 and V is TRBV4-2; tentatively, D is TRBD1 (5 bases). The V and J ends lost 2 bases and 4 bases respectively, with 14 bases between them. The germline V gene has CDR1 LGHNA and CDR2 YNFKEQ. The CDR3 length is 16 residues. The CDR3 nucleotides are TGTGCCAGCAGCCAAAGGGGATTCTCGGGCACCGGGGAGCTGTTTTTT. Its protein is CASSQRGFSGTGELFF.

The genes are TRBV3-1 (or the pseudogene TRBV3-2) and TRBJ1-1; TRBD1 agrees at 10 bases. V shed 3 bases, J shed 4 bases, and the junction held 5 bases outside the gene matches. The germline V gene has CDR1 LGHDT and CDR2 YNNKEL (reference sequence). This CDR3 is built from 15 residues. The CDR3 DNA reads TGTGCCAGCAGCCATTCGGGACAGGGGCCCACTGAAGCTTTCTTT. It encodes CASSHSGQGPTEAFF.

The V gene is TRBV2, the J gene TRBJ1-1; D uncertain. Deletions cut 3 bases from V and 2 bases from J, with 7 bases between. Germline CDR1 is SNHLY and CDR2 is FYNNEI. The CDR3 has 13 amino acids. CDR3 bases: TGTGCCAGCAGTGAGCGGGGAAACACTGAAGCTTTCTTT. The encoded protein is CASSERGNTEAFF.

V gene TRBV18 combines with J gene TRBJ1-6, with 8 positions matching TRBD1. CDR3 length equals 16 residues. Germline assignment: CDR1 KGHSH and CDR2 LQKENI. V trimming: 2 bases; J trimming: 5 bases; junction bases outside the gene matches: 5. CDR3 coding DNA: TGTGCCAGCTCACCAGTGACAGGGGCAAATAATTCACCCCTCCACTTT. Protein sequence: CASSPVTGANNSPLHF.

The rearrangement links TRBV5-5 to TRBJ2-7; D perhaps matches TRBD2 (5 bases). Trimming cost V 0 bases and J 6 bases, with 16 bases left between them. From germline, CDR1 is SGHKS and CDR2 YYEKEE (reference sequence). The CDR3 is 15 residues long. DNA of the CDR3: TGTGCCAGCAGCTTGGAGGCGGCGGGTCCGGTCGAGCAGTACTTC. It codes for CASSLEAAGPVEQYF.